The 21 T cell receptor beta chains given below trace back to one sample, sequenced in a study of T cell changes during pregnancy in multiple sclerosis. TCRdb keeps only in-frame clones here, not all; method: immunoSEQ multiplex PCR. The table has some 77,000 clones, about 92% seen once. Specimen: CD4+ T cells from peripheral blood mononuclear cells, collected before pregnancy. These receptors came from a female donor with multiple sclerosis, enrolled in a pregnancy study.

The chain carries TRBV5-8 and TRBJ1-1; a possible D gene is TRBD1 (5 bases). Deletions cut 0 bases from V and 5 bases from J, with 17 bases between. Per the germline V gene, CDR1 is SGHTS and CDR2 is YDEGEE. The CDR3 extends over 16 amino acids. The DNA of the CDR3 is TGTGCCAGCAGCTTGGCCTTGGGGGTACGGGGGACTGAAGCTTTCTTT. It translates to CASSLALGVRGTEAFF.

CDR3 protein: CAISESDSNYGYTF. CDR3 coding DNA: TGTGCCATCAGTGAGTCAGACAGTAACTATGGCTACACCTTC. The chain is built from TRBV10-3 and TRBJ1-2; D possibly corresponds to TRBD1 (5 bases). The CDR3 extends over 14 amino acids. V was shortened by 0 bases and J by 1 base, with 6 bases between the two germline ends. The V gene's germline CDR1 is ENHRY and CDR2 SYGVKD.

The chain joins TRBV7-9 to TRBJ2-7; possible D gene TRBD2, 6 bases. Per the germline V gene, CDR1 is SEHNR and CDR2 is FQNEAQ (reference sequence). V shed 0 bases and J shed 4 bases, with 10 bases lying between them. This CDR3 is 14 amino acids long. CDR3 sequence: CASSLAGDSYEQYF. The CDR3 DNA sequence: TGTGCCAGCAGCTTAGCGGGGGACTCATACGAGCAGTACTTC.

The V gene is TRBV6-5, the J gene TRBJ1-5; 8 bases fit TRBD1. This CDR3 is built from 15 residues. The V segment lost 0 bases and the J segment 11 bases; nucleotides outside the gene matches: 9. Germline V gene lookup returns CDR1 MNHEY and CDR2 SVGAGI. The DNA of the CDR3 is TGTGCCAGCAGTTACTCGAGACAGGGGCGTACAGCCCAGCATTTT. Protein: CASSYSRQGRTAQHF.

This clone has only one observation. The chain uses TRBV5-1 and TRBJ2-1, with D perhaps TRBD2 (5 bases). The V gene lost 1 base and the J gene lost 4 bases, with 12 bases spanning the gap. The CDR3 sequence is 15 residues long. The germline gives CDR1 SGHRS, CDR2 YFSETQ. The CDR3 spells CASSLREGRYNEQFF. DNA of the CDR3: TGCGCCAGCAGCTTGCGGGAAGGACGGTACAATGAGCAGTTCTTC.

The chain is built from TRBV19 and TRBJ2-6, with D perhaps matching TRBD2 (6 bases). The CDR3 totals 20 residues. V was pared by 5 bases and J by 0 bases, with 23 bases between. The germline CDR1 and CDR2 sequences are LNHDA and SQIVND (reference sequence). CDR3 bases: TGTGCCAGTAGTTCAACCATAATTCGGGAGCTGAACTCTGGGGCCAACGTCCTGACTTTC. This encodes CASSSTIIRELNSGANVLTF.

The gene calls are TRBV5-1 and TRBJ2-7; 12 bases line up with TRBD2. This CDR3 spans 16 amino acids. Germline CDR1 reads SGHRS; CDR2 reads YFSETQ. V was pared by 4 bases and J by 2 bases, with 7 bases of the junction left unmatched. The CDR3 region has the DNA TGCGCCAGCAGCCCTAGGACTAGCGGGGATACCTACGAGCAGTACTTC. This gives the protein CASSPRTSGDTYEQYF.

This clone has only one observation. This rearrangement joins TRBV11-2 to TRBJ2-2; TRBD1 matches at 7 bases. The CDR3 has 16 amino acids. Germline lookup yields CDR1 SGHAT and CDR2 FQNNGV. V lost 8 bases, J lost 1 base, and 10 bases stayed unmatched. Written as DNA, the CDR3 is TGTGCCAGCGGAAACTCGGGACAGATGAACACCGGGGAGCTGTTTTTT. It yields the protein CASGNSGQMNTGELFF. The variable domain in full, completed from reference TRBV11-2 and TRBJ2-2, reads EAGVAQSPRYKIIEKRQSVAFWCNPISGHATLYWYQQILGQGPKLLIQFQNNGVVDDSQLPKDRFSAERLKGVDSTLKIQPAKLEDSAVYLCASGNSGQMNTGELFFGEGSRLTVL.

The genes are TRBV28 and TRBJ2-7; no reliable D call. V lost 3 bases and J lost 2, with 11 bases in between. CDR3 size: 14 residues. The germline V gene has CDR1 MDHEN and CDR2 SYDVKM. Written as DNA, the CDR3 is TGTGCCAGCAGTTTCGGAGAATCTACCTACGAGCAGTACTTC. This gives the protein CASSFGESTYEQYF.

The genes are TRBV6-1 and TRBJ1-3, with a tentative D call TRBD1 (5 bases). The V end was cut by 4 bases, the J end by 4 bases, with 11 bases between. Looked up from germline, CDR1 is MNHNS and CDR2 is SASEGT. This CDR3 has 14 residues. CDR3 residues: CASSVQGEGNTIYF. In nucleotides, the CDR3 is TGTGCCAGCAGTGTCCAAGGGGAAGGAAACACCATATATTTT.

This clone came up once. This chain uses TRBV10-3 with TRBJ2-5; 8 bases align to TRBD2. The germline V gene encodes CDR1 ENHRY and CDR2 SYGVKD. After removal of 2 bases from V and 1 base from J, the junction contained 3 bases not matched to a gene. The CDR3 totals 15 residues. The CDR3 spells CAISEAAGGQETQYF. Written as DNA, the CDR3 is TGTGCCATCAGTGAGGCGGCGGGGGGCCAAGAGACCCAGTACTTC.

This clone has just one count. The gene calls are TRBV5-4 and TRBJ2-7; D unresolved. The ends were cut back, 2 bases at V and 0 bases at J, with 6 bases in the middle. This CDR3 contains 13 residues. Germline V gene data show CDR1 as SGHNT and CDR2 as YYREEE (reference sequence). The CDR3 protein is CASSFPDSYEQYF. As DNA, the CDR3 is TGTGCCAGCAGCTTCCCAGACTCCTACGAGCAGTACTTC.

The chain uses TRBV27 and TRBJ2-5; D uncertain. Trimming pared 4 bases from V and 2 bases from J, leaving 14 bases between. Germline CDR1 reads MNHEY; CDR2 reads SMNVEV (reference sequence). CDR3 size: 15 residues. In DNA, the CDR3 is TGTGCCAGCAGTTCCTCTCGGGTTGGGCAAGAGACCCAGTACTTC. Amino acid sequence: CASSSSRVGQETQYF.

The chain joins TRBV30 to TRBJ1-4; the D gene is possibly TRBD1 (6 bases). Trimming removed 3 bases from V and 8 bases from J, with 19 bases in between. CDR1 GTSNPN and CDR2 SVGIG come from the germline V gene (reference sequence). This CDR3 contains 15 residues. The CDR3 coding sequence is TGTGCCTGGAGCTCGGGGGGCTTCCCGGGGGAAAAACTGTTTTTT. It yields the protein CAWSSGGFPGEKLFF.

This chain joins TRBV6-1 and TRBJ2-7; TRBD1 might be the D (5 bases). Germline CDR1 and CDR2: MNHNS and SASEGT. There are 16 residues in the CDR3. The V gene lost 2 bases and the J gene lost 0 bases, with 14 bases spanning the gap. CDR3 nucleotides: TGTGCCAGCAGTGAACAGTCTCAGGGTTTCTCCTACGAGCAGTACTTC. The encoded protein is CASSEQSQGFSYEQYF.

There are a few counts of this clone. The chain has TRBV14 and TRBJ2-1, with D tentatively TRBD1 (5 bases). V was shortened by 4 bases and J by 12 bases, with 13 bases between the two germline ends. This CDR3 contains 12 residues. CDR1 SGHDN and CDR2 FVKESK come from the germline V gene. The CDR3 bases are TGTGCCAGCAGCCCCAAAGGGGTAAGGCAGTTCTTC. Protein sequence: CASSPKGVRQFF.

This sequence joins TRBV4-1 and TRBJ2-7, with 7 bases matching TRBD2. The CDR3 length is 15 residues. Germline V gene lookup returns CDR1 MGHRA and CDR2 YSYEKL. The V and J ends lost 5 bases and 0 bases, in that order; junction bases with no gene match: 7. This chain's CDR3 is CASSFGGGSSYEQYF. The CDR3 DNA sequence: TGCGCCAGCAGCTTCGGCGGGGGAAGCTCCTACGAGCAGTACTTC.

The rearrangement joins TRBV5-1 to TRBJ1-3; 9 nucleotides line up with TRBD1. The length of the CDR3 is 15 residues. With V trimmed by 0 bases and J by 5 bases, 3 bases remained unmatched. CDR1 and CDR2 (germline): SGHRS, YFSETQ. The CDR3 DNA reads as TGCGCCAGCAGCTTGGAGACAGGGGGGAGAAACACCATATATTTT. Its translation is CASSLETGGRNTIYF.

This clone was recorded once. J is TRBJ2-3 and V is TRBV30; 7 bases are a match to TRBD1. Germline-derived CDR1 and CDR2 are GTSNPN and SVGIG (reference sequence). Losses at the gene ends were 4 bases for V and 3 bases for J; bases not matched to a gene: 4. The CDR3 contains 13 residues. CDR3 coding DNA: TGTGCCTGGAACAGGGGCACTACAGATACGCAGTATTTT. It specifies CAWNRGTTDTQYF.

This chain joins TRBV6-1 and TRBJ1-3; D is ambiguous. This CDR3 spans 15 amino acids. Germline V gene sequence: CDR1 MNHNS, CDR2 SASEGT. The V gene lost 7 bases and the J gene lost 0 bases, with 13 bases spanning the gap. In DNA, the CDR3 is TGTGCCAGCACTCGGTCCTTACCCTCTGGAAACACCATATATTTT. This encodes CASTRSLPSGNTIYF.

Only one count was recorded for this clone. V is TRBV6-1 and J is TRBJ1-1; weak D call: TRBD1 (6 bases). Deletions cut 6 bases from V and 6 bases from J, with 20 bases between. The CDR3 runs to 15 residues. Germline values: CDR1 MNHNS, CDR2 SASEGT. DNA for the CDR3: TGTGCCAGCAGGGGGGGGCAGGGTGAAATCGCTGAAGCTTTCTTT. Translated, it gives CASRGGQGEIAEAFF.